This TCR beta chain was sequenced in a study of blood T cell repertoires in COVID-19. Looking at the study overall: The United States, Italy and Spain supplied acute and convalescent COVID-19 samples. Nucleic acid was either cDNA or gDNA, and it came from T cells, B-cell-depleted T cells, or PBMCs.

Measured with immunoSEQ multiplex PCR; TCRdb has only the in-frame clones, and not every one. The data contain 220,000 or so clones, about 86% of them singletons. This CDR3 has 15 amino acids. V shed 1 base and J 4 bases; nucleotides not matched to a gene: 4. Looked up from germline, CDR1 is LGHDT and CDR2 is YNNKEL (reference sequence). Input material: peripheral blood. The chain is built from TRBV3-1 (or the pseudogene TRBV3-2) and TRBJ1-2; 9 nucleotides match TRBD1. The sequence was collected from a woman aged 55-70 years with acute or convalescent COVID-19. DNA of the CDR3: TGTGCCAGCAGCCAAGGGGGGACAGGGTCCTATGGCTACACCTTC. The encoded protein is CASSQGGTGSYGYTF.